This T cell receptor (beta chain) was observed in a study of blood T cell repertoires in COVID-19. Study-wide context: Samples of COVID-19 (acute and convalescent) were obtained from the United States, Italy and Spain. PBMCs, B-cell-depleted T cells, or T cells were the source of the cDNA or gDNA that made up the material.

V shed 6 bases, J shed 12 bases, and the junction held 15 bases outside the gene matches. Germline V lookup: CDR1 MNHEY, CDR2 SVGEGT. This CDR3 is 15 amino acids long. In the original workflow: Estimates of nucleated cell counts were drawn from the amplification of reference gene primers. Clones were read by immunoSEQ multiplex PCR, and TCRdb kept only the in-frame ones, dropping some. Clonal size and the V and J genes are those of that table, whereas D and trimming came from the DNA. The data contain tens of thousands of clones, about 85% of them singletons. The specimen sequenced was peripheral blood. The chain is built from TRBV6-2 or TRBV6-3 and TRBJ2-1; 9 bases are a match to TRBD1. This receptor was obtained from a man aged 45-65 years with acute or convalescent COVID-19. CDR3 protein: CASSPAGTGWTGQFF. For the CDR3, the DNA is TGTGCCAGCAGCCCTGCCGGGACAGGGTGGACTGGGCAGTTCTTC.